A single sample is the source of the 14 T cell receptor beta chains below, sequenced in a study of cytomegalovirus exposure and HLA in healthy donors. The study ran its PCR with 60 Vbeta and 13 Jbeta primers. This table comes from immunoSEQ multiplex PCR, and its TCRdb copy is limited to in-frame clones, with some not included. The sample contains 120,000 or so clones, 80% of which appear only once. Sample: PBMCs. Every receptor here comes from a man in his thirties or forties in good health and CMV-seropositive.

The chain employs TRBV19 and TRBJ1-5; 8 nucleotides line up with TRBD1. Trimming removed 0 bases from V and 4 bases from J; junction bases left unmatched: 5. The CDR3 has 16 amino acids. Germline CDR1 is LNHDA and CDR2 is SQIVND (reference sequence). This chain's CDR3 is CASSIERTGNNQPQHF. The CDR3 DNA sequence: TGTGCCAGTAGTATAGAGAGGACAGGGAATAATCAGCCCCAGCATTTT.

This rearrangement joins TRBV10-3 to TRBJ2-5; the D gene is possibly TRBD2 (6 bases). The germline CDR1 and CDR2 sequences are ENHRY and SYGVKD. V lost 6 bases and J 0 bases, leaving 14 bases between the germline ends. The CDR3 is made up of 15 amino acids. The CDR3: CAISPRDWYQETQYF. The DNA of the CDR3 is TGTGCCATCAGCCCTCGGGACTGGTACCAAGAGACCCAGTACTTC.

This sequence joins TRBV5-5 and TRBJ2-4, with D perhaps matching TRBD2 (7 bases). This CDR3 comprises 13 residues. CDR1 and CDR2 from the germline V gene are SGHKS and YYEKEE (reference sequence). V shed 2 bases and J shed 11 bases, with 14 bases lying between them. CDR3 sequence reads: CASSFRGAPVQYF. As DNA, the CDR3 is TGTGCCAGCAGCTTTCGGGGGGCGCCTGTTCAGTACTTC.

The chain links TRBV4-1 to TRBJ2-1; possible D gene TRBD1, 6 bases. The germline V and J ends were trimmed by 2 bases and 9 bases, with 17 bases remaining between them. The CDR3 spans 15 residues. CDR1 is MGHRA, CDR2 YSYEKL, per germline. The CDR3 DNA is TGCGCCAGCAGCCAACCTCCTCACAGGGTAGCTGAGCAGTTCTTC. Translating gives CASSQPPHRVAEQFF.

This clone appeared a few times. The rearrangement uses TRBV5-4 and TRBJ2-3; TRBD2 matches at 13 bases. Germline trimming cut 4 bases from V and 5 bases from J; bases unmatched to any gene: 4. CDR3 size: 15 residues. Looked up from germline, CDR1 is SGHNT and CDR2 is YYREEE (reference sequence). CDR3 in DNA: TGTGCCAGCAGCCACGGGACTAGCGGGGAAGATACGCAGTATTTT. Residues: CASSHGTSGEDTQYF.

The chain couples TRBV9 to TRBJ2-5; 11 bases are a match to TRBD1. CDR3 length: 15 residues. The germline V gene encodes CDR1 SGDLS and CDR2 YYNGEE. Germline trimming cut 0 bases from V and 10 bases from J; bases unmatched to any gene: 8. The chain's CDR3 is CASSVGGQGARGQYF. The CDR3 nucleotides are TGTGCCAGCAGCGTAGGCGGACAGGGGGCGCGGGGCCAGTACTTC.

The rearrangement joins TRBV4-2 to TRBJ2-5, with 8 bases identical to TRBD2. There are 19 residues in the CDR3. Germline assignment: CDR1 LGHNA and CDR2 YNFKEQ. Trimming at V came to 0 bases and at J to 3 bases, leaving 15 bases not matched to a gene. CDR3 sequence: CASSQDPAGASNLKETQYF. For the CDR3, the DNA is TGTGCCAGCAGCCAAGATCCAGCGGGGGCCTCAAATTTAAAAGAGACCCAGTACTTC.

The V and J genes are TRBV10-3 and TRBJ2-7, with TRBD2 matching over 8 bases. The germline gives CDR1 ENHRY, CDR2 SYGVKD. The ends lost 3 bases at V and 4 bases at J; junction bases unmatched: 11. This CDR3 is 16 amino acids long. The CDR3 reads CAISDIPGGGVYEQYF. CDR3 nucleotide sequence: TGTGCCATCAGTGACATCCCGGGGGGGGGCGTGTACGAGCAGTACTTC.

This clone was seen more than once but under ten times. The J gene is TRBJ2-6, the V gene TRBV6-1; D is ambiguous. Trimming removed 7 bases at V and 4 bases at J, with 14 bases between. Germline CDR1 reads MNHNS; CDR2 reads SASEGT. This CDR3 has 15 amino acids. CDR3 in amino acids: CASTPIGLGANVLTF. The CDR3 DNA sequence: TGTGCCAGCACTCCCATTGGGCTGGGGGCCAACGTCCTGACTTTC.

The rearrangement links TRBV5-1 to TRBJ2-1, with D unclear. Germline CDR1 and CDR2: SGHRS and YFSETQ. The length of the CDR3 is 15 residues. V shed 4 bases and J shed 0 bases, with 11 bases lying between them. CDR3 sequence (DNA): TGCGCCAGCAGCCCGTATACGAGCTCCTACAATGAGCAGTTCTTC. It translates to CASSPYTSSYNEQFF.

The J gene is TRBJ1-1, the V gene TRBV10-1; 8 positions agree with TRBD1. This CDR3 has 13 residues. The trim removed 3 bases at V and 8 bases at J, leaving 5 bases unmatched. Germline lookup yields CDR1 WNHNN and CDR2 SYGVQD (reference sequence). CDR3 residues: CASSDQGAGEAFF. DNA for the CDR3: TGCGCCAGCAGTGACCAGGGGGCCGGGGAAGCTTTCTTT.

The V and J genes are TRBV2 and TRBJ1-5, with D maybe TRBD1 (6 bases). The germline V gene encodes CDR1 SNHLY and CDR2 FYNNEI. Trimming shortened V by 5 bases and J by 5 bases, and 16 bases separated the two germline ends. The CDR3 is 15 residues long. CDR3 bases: TGTGCCAGCAGTACAGGGTGGGGAGGGGATCAGCCCCAGCATTTT. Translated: CASSTGWGGDQPQHF.

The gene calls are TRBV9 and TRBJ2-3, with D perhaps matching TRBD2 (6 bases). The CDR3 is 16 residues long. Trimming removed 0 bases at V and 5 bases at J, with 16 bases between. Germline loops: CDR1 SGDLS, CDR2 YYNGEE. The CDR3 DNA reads TGTGCCAGCAGCGTAGACGGGAGTATCATCGTAGATACGCAGTATTTT. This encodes CASSVDGSIIVDTQYF.

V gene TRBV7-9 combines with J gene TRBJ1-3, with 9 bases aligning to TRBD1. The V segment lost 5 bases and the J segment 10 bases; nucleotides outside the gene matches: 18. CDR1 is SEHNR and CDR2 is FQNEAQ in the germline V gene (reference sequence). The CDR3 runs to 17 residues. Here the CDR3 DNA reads TGTGCCAGCAGCACCCTGACAGGGGGACGTCCAGGATGGACCATATATTTT. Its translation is CASSTLTGGRPGWTIYF.